The rows below give T cell receptor beta chains drawn from one sample of a study of T cell responses to AZD1222 COVID-19 vaccine. Clones were sequenced by immunoSEQ multiplex PCR, and TCRdb holds only the in-frame ones, with some missing. This sample carries about 100,000 clones, around 87% of them seen once, and the ten largest clones take 10% to 13%. Sample: peripheral blood, taken 28 days after the second AZD1222 dose. The receptors come from an adult who received the AZD1222 COVID-19 vaccine. CDR3s include the opening cysteine and the closing phenylalanine or tryptophan. Each record gives: J gene, CDR3 length, D gene, clone size, V gene, CDR3 protein, CDR3 DNA. The D gene is left open where the match is weak. Clone size is not always given. Where it is, it says once, few, many or a class for expanded clones.

>TRBJ1-2|13|TRBD1|-|TRBV6-6
CASSPGQGVGYTF
TGTGCCAGCAGTCCTGGACAGGGGGTTGGCTACACCTTC
>TRBJ2-7|15|-|once|TRBV14
CASSHRGDSTYEQYF
TGTGCCAGCAGCCACCGGGGGGACAGCACCTACGAGCAGTACTTC
>TRBJ1-3|16|-|-|TRBV13
CASSLGLGSSGNTIYF
TGTGCCAGCAGCTTAGGCCTTGGGAGCTCTGGAAACACCATATATTTT
>TRBJ1-2|15|-|-|TRBV6-2/TRBV6-3
CASSSLQGRDYGYTF
TGTGCCAGCAGTTCACTACAGGGACGGGACTATGGCTACACCTTC
>TRBJ1-2|13|-|-|TRBV28
CASRGTVNYGYTF
TGTGCCAGCAGGGGCACTGTTAACTATGGCTACACCTTC
>TRBJ2-7|14|-|-|TRBV7-9
CASSPLRDPYEQYF
TGTGCCAGCAGCCCATTGAGGGATCCCTACGAGCAGTACTTC
>TRBJ1-4|17|-|-|TRBV6-1
CASSEGSLGARGGTLFF
TGTGCCAGCAGTGAAGGCTCTTTGGGGGCGCGAGGAGGAACACTGTTTTTT
>TRBJ2-3|17|-|-|TRBV28
CASSGKVGDPGDQTQYF
TGTGCCAGCAGTGGTAAGGTTGGCGACCCAGGAGACCAGACGCAGTATTTT
>TRBJ2-3|14|-|-|TRBV5-1
CASSFDSPTDTQYF
TGCGCCAGCAGCTTTGACTCTCCCACAGATACGCAGTATTTT
>TRBJ2-4|15|TRBD1|once|TRBV6-2/TRBV6-3
CASSTSGQGENIQYF
TGTGCCAGCAGTACCTCAGGACAGGGCGAAAACATTCAGTACTTC
>TRBJ1-1|15|-|-|TRBV5-8
CASSLVWTWNTEAFF
TGTGCCAGCAGCTTGGTGTGGACATGGAACACTGAAGCTTTCTTT
>TRBJ2-2|16|TRBD1|-|TRBV7-3
CASSLGTGLGTGELFF
TGTGCCAGCAGCTTAGGGACAGGGCTTGGCACCGGGGAGCTGTTTTTT
>TRBJ2-1|16|TRBD1|-|TRBV7-8
CASSLGGTGGGNEQFF
TGTGCCAGCAGCTTAGGAGGGACAGGGGGAGGAAATGAGCAGTTCTTC
>TRBJ1-6|14|-|-|TRBV19
CASNSDSYNSPLHF
TGTGCCAGTAATTCGGACTCCTATAATTCACCCCTCCACTTT
>TRBJ2-1|15|TRBD1|-|TRBV24-1
CATSGRDSRVNEQFF
TGTGCCACCAGTGGTAGGGACAGTCGAGTCAATGAGCAGTTCTTC
>TRBJ1-1|13|-|few|TRBV29-1
CSGSRGPNTEAFF
TGCAGCGGGAGTCGGGGCCCGAACACTGAAGCTTTCTTT
>TRBJ1-2|12|-|-|TRBV11-2
CASSGRDILNTF
TGTGCCAGCAGCGGCCGGGACATCTTGAACACCTTC